The 24 T cell receptor beta chains reported below all come from one sample, sequenced in a study of blood T cell repertoires in COVID-19. Sequenced by immunoSEQ multiplex PCR; TCRdb stores in-frame clones only, minus some. This table holds some 120,000 clones, about 92% found once. Sequencing input: peripheral blood. The receptors come from a man between 45 and 60 years old with active COVID-19.

The gene calls are TRBV6-2 or TRBV6-3 and TRBJ2-1; D may be TRBD2 (5 bases). Trimming stripped 5 bases from V and 3 bases from J, with 11 bases between. This CDR3 is 14 amino acids long. Germline V gene lookup returns CDR1 MNHEY and CDR2 SVGEGT. The CDR3 sequence: CASSRAGDYNEQFF. As DNA, the CDR3 is TGTGCCAGCAGTCGGGCGGGTGACTACAATGAGCAGTTCTTC.

The gene calls are TRBV11-3 and TRBJ1-1; D unresolved. Per the germline V gene, CDR1 is SGHNT and CDR2 is YENEEA. V was trimmed by 4 bases and J by 0 bases, leaving 21 bases between them. This CDR3 has 18 residues. The chain's CDR3 is CASSSGEFRTSMNTEAFF. DNA for the CDR3: TGTGCCAGCAGCTCCGGGGAATTTAGGACGTCCATGAACACTGAAGCTTTCTTT.

The chain is built from TRBV7-8 and TRBJ1-1; D gene unclear. With 5 bases removed from V and 1 base from J, the gap between germline ends came to 14 bases. CDR3 length equals 15 residues. Looked up from germline, CDR1 is SGHVS and CDR2 is FQNEAQ. This CDR3 is CASSLPYGRNTEAFF. The CDR3 DNA follows: TGTGCCAGCAGCCTTCCCTACGGGAGGAACACTGAAGCTTTCTTT.

V is TRBV11-3 and J is TRBJ2-1; 7 nucleotides agree with TRBD1. Trimming at V came to 0 bases and at J to 5 bases, leaving 10 bases not matched to a gene. This CDR3 comprises 17 residues. Germline assignment: CDR1 SGHNT and CDR2 YENEEA. The CDR3 sequence: CASSLDSKTGTHNEQFF. The CDR3 DNA is TGTGCCAGCAGCTTAGATTCAAAGACAGGGACCCACAATGAGCAGTTCTTC.

Only one count was recorded for this clone. The rearrangement links TRBV20-1 to TRBJ2-1, with no clear D. The V end lost 8 bases, the J end lost 7 bases, and 9 bases lay between the germline ends. The V gene's germline CDR1 is DFQATT and CDR2 SNEGSKA (reference sequence). CDR3 length equals 10 residues. CDR3 bases: TGCAGTATAGTGAGTAATGAGCAGTTCTTC. The encoded protein is CSIVSNEQFF.

The chain joins TRBV27 to TRBJ2-7; D might be TRBD1 (6 bases). The CDR3 length is 14 residues. Germline lookup yields CDR1 MNHEY and CDR2 SMNVEV (reference sequence). Trimming removed 6 bases from V and 4 bases from J, with 16 bases in between. This CDR3 reads CASRPGELEYEQYV. For the CDR3, the DNA is TGTGCCAGCAGGCCAGGGGAGCTGGAGTACGAGCAGTACGTC.

V and J are TRBV6-5 and TRBJ2-1; a possible D gene is TRBD1 (6 bases). The CDR3 sequence is 14 residues long. The germline V gene encodes CDR1 MNHEY and CDR2 SVGAGI. Trimming stripped 6 bases from V and 8 bases from J, with 17 bases between. CDR3 region: CASRRKTGQDEQFF. The CDR3 DNA reads as TGTGCCAGCAGAAGGAAAACAGGGCAAGATGAGCAGTTCTTC.

This chain uses TRBV18 with TRBJ2-2; 8 positions match TRBD1. The length of the CDR3 is 15 residues. V lost 0 bases to trimming and J lost 4 bases; unmatched junction nucleotides: 1. The germline gives CDR1 KGHSH, CDR2 LQKENI. The CDR3 DNA is TGTGCCAGCTCACCACCGGGACAGGCCACCGGGGAGCTGTTTTTT. Translated: CASSPPGQATGELFF.

The chain carries TRBV12-3 or TRBV12-4 and TRBJ1-1; tentatively, D is TRBD1 (5 bases). V lost 7 bases, J lost 4 bases, and 10 bases lay in between. The CDR3 extends over 12 amino acids. This chain's CDR3 is CASIWGGTEAFF. CDR3 nucleotide sequence: TGTGCCAGCATTTGGGGGGGCACTGAAGCTTTCTTT.

The gene calls are TRBV2 and TRBJ1-5, with D uncertain. Per the germline V gene, CDR1 is SNHLY and CDR2 is FYNNEI. The CDR3 has 15 amino acids. V lost 2 bases to trimming and J lost 4 bases, with 12 bases between them. The CDR3 DNA reads as TGTGCCAGCAGTGAAAGCGGCAGGAATAATCAGCCCCAGCATTTT. Translation: CASSESGRNNQPQHF.

The V and J genes are TRBV18 and TRBJ2-3; TRBD2 matches 8 bases. The V gene end was trimmed by 3 bases and the J gene end by 1 base; junction bases not matched to a gene: 3. Germline V gene data show CDR1 as KGHSH and CDR2 as LQKENI. The CDR3 runs 15 residues. This CDR3 is CASSPRAGGTDTQYF. Written as DNA, the CDR3 is TGTGCCAGCTCACCGAGAGCGGGGGGCACAGATACGCAGTATTTT. Complete variable domain (other parts from reference TRBV18 and TRBJ2-3): NAGVMQNPRHLVRRRGQEARLRCSPMKGHSHVYWYRQLPEEGLKFMVYLQKENIIDESGMPKERFSAEFPKEGPSILRIQQVVRGDSAAYFCASSPRAGGTDTQYFGPGTRLTVL.

The chain links TRBV2 to TRBJ1-5; maybe TRBD1 (5 bases). CDR1 and CDR2 from the germline V gene are SNHLY and FYNNEI. The CDR3 contains 15 residues. The V gene lost 7 bases and the J gene lost 2 bases, with 15 bases spanning the gap. This chain's CDR3 is CASTDLSQGNQPQHF. The CDR3 nucleotides are TGTGCCAGCACGGATCTATCACAGGGCAATCAGCCCCAGCATTTT.

The chain links TRBV5-6 to TRBJ2-7; a possible D gene is TRBD1 (6 bases). Trimming cost V 7 bases and J 7 bases, with 24 bases left between them. Germline-derived CDR1 and CDR2 are SGHDT and YYEEEE. The CDR3 covers 15 residues. The CDR3 region is CASLATGRFSIEQYV. CDR3 sequence (DNA): TGTGCCAGCCTTGCGACAGGCCGTTTTAGTATAGAGCAGTACGTC.

The rearrangement joins TRBV6-4 to TRBJ1-5; 8 bases match TRBD1. Germline lookup yields CDR1 MRHNA and CDR2 SNTAGT. With V trimmed by 1 base and J by 2 bases, 19 bases remained unmatched. The CDR3 has 21 amino acids. CDR3 amino acids: CASSDFEPRGDGQGCNQPQHF. CDR3 in DNA: TGTGCCAGCAGTGACTTCGAACCCCGGGGAGATGGACAGGGCTGCAATCAGCCCCAGCATTTT.

The chain combines TRBV5-8 with TRBJ1-2; no clear D. Germline V lookup: CDR1 SGHTS, CDR2 YDEGEE. The CDR3 is 13 residues long. V shed 4 bases and J shed 4 bases, with 11 bases lying between them. CDR3: CASSPARIYGYTF. In DNA form, the CDR3 reads TGTGCCAGCAGCCCGGCGAGGATCTATGGCTACACCTTC. The full variable domain, in which reference TRBV5-8 and TRBJ1-2 provide the parts outside the CDR3, is EAGVTQSPTHLIKTRGQQATLRCSPISGHTSVYWYQQALGLGLQFLLWYDEGEERNRGNFPPRFSGRQFPNYSSELNVNALELEDSALYLCASSPARIYGYTFGSGTRLTVV.

This chain connects TRBV19 to TRBJ1-2; the D gene is possibly TRBD1 (6 bases). The V end was cut by 1 base, the J end by 6 bases, with 15 bases between. Per the germline V gene, CDR1 is LNHDA and CDR2 is SQIVND (reference sequence). The CDR3 totals 15 residues. The CDR3 coding sequence is TGTGCCAGTAGTATAGGCCCCAGGGGCCTGCATGGCTACACCTTC. Its protein product is CASSIGPRGLHGYTF.

This chain connects TRBV6-5 to TRBJ1-1, with unresolved D. Between the trimmed V and J ends, which lost 8 bases and 1 base, there was a span of 14 bases. This CDR3 comprises 14 residues. Per the germline V gene, CDR1 is MNHEY and CDR2 is SVGAGI. The CDR3 here is CASSFRWSNTEAFF. CDR3 DNA: TGTGCCAGCTCATTCAGGTGGTCGAACACTGAAGCTTTCTTT.

This chain uses TRBV7-2 with TRBJ2-3, with D tentatively TRBD2 (6 bases). In germline, CDR1 is SGHTA, CDR2 FQGNSA. CDR3 size: 15 residues. Trimming removed 3 bases from V and 2 bases from J, with 12 bases in between. The CDR3 DNA follows: TGTGCCAGCAGCTTGGATGGAGGGAACACAGATACGCAGTATTTT. Translating it yields CASSLDGGNTDTQYF.

There are a few counts of this clone. This chain links TRBV7-9 with TRBJ1-5; D is unresolved. Trimming cost V 4 bases and J 7 bases, with 8 bases left between them. This CDR3 comprises 12 residues. Germline V gene sequence: CDR1 SEHNR, CDR2 FQNEAQ (reference sequence). The CDR3 region is CASSYGGQPQHF. In DNA form, the CDR3 reads TGTGCCAGCAGCTACGGAGGACAGCCCCAGCATTTT.

The rearrangement uses TRBV3-1 (or the pseudogene TRBV3-2) and TRBJ2-5; 11 nucleotides agree with TRBD2. Trimming removed 4 bases from V and 2 bases from J; junction bases left unmatched: 9. CDR1 and CDR2 (germline): LGHDT, YNNKEL (reference sequence). The CDR3 contains 17 residues. The CDR3 here is CASSPRPGTSGQETQYF. CDR3 DNA: TGTGCCAGCAGCCCTCGTCCAGGGACTAGCGGTCAAGAGACCCAGTACTTC.

The V gene is TRBV30, the J gene TRBJ1-2; D gene uncertain. The CDR3 is 13 amino acids. The ends were cut back, 2 bases at V and 4 bases at J, with 11 bases in the middle. Germline CDR1 GTSNPN, CDR2 SVGIG (reference sequence). The CDR3 coding sequence is TGTGCCTGGAGTCGAGACGGCGGCTATGGCTACACCTTC. Residues: CAWSRDGGYGYTF.

V usage is TRBV19 and J usage is TRBJ2-3; 9 bases line up with TRBD2. Germline trimming cut 3 bases from V and 7 bases from J; bases unmatched to any gene: 11. The CDR3 contains 16 residues. CDR1 is LNHDA and CDR2 is SQIVND in the germline V gene (reference sequence). CDR3 sequence (DNA): TGTGCCAGTAGTATTTATAGCGGGGGCCTCATGAATACGCAGTATTTT. Amino acid sequence: CASSIYSGGLMNTQYF.

The V call is TRBV18, the J call TRBJ2-3; TRBD2 matches at 8 bases. Germline values: CDR1 KGHSH, CDR2 LQKENI. This CDR3 is built from 16 residues. Trimming took 1 base from V and 3 from J; bases not matched to a gene: 6. CDR3 in DNA: TGTGCCAGCTCACCACGAGGTAGCGGGATGACAGATACGCAGTATTTT. Translating it yields CASSPRGSGMTDTQYF. Complete variable domain (other parts from reference TRBV18 and TRBJ2-3): NAGVMQNPRHLVRRRGQEARLRCSPMKGHSHVYWYRQLPEEGLKFMVYLQKENIIDESGMPKERFSAEFPKEGPSILRIQQVVRGDSAAYFCASSPRGSGMTDTQYFGPGTRLTVL.

J is TRBJ2-1 and V is TRBV28; 10 bases are a match to TRBD2. The CDR3 is made up of 16 amino acids. Germline CDR1 and CDR2: MDHEN and SYDVKM. The trim removed 1 base at V and 4 bases at J, leaving 4 bases unmatched. CDR3 DNA sequence: TGTGCCAGCAGTTTATCCGGGACTAGCGCTTACAATGAGCAGTTCTTC. Amino acids: CASSLSGTSAYNEQFF.